This TCR beta chain was identified in a study of T cell changes during pregnancy in multiple sclerosis (dated by TCRdb to about 2019). Concerning the study at large: In women with multiple sclerosis, the researchers looked at how the T cell repertoire shifted as pregnancy progressed.

The library came from the immunoSEQ multiplex PCR assay. The table was pulled from immuneACCESS by TCRdb, which kept in-frame rearrangements only. Such tables lose some clones; where checked, under half of the loss comes from unresolved V genes, and the rest has no known cause. For this sample the table gives 100,000 or so clones, of which approximately 95% were detected only once. About 4.5% of the sample comes from the top ten. As regards this clone: Its antigen is currently not known. One base away there is no much larger clone; base qualities are not given.

The clonotype was recovered from a female donor with multiple sclerosis, enrolled in a pregnancy study. The material sequenced was peripheral blood, taken in the first trimester of pregnancy.

The CDR3 protein: CASSYQRDNQPLHF. The nucleotide sequence is TGTGCCAGCAGCTATCAACGGGACAACCAACCCCTCCACTTT. The V gene is TRBV5-4 and the J gene is TRBJ1-6; tentative D gene TRBD1, with 6 bases matching. Measured from the cysteine to the phenylalanine, the CDR3 is 14 residues long. The sequence is cut down to CDR3 DNA, 42 bases in frame from base 1. Trimming costs V 3 bases and J 12 bases, and their ends lie 16 bases apart. The germline V gene (reference sequence) specifies SGHNT as CDR1 and YYREEE as CDR2.